The rows below give T cell receptor beta chains drawn from one sample of a study of T cells in localized non-small cell lung cancer. The table came from immunoSEQ multiplex PCR; TCRdb's copy has only in-frame clones and leaves some out. This table holds 75,000 to 90,000 clones, roughly 86% found once. This specimen consisted of peripheral blood, obtained before any cancer treatment. The receptor source for this set is a man between 35 and 75 years old with stage I lung adenocarcinoma. Both conserved end residues are part of each CDR3. Fields, in order: J gene, V gene, clone size, D gene, CDR3 length, CDR3 DNA, CDR3 protein. A D gene is named only where the DNA matches it firmly. Only part of the rows carry a size: once, few, many, or a class if the clone is expanded.

>TRBJ2-7|TRBV5-6|NA|NA|13
TGTGCCAGCAGCTTGGTCCCTTCGGGAGAGCAGTACTTC
CASSLVPSGEQYF
>TRBJ2-3|TRBV19|NA|TRBD2|17
TGTGCCAGTAGCACCCTCGGACTAGCGGACTGGAGGGATACGCAGTATTTT
CASSTLGLADWRDTQYF
>TRBJ2-7|TRBV6-5|NA|NA|14
TGTGCCAGCAGTTACTCCCCCAGGGCCTACGAGCAGTACTTC
CASSYSPRAYEQYF
>TRBJ1-1|TRBV9|NA|TRBD1|17
TGTGCCAGCAGCGTCCAACGACAGGGACCGCAGGGCACTGAAGCTTTCTTT
CASSVQRQGPQGTEAFF
>TRBJ2-2|TRBV5-1|NA|NA|16
TGCGCCAGCAGCTTGGAAGGGGTCCGGAACACCGGGGAGCTGTTTTTT
CASSLEGVRNTGELFF
>TRBJ1-4|TRBV27|once|NA|15
TGTGCCAGCAGTTGGAGGGCGACAACTAATGAAAAACTGTTTTTT
CASSWRATTNEKLFF
>TRBJ1-2|TRBV7-2|NA|NA|13
TGTGCCAGCAGCGGGATGGGGCACTATGGCTACACCTTC
CASSGMGHYGYTF
>TRBJ2-2|TRBV19|NA|TRBD2|13
TGTGCCAGTCGGACTAGCCGTTCTGGGGAGCTGTTTTTT
CASRTSRSGELFF
>TRBJ2-5|TRBV25-1|NA|NA|14
TGTGCCAGCAGAAAGACAGCATACGAAGAGACCCAGTACTTC
CASRKTAYEETQYF
>TRBJ1-4|TRBV5-1|few|TRBD1|14
TGCGCCAGCAGCGACGGACAGGGCAATGAAAAACTGTTTTTT
CASSDGQGNEKLFF
>TRBJ2-7|TRBV27|once|NA|13
TGTGCCAGCAGTAACGTAGGGGGATACGAGCAGTACTTC
CASSNVGGYEQYF
>TRBJ2-7|TRBV29-1|NA|TRBD2|12
TGCAGCGTTGCCCGGACTAGCGACGAGCAGTACTTC
CSVARTSDEQYF
>TRBJ2-1|TRBV14|NA|TRBD2|17
TGTGCCAGCAGCCAAGATGAGAGCGGGGGCTATTACAATGAGCAGTTCTTC
CASSQDESGGYYNEQFF
>TRBJ2-5|TRBV7-2|NA|TRBD2|16
TGTGCCAGCAGCTTGAGCGGCGGGAGGGCCTACGAGACCCAGTACTTC
CASSLSGGRAYETQYF
>TRBJ1-5|TRBV19|NA|TRBD1|16
TGTGCCAGTAGCCCGACGGACAGGGGCTCAAATCAGCCCCAGCATTTT
CASSPTDRGSNQPQHF
>TRBJ1-3|TRBV5-1|NA|NA|15
TGCGCCAGCAGCTTGGACAGGAGCTCTGGAAACACCATATATTTT
CASSLDRSSGNTIYF
>TRBJ2-3|TRBV30|NA|NA|13
TGTGCCTGGAGTGGGGGTAGCACAGATACGCAGTATTTT
CAWSGGSTDTQYF
>TRBJ2-5|TRBV7-8|NA|TRBD2|12
TGTGCCAGCAGCGGGACTAGGGAGACCCAGTACTTC
CASSGTRETQYF
>TRBJ1-6|TRBV5-4|few|NA|13
TGTGCCAGCAGCTTGACCTATAATTCACCCCTCCACTTT
CASSLTYNSPLHF
>TRBJ2-5|TRBV30|NA|TRBD2|13
TGTGCCTGGAGTGCCCAAACAGCGGGGGAGCAGTACTTC
CAWSAQTAGEQYF
>TRBJ2-7|TRBV14|NA|TRBD1|15
TGTGCCAGCAGCCGATTAACCCAGGGGGCCTACGAGCAGTACTTC
CASSRLTQGAYEQYF
>TRBJ2-3|TRBV5-1|NA|TRBD2|17
TGCGCCAGCAGCTTGTTCTCGGCTAGCGGGGGCACAGATACGCAGTATTTT
CASSLFSASGGTDTQYF
>TRBJ1-1|TRBV19|once|NA|14
TGTGCCAGCACCCCTCCTGGAGGGGGCACTGAAGCTTTCTTT
CASTPPGGGTEAFF
>TRBJ1-1|TRBV5-6|NA|TRBD1|16
TGTGCCAGCAGCTTGAATGTGGGACAGGGACGGACTGAAGCTTTCTTT
CASSLNVGQGRTEAFF
>TRBJ2-7|TRBV5-4|NA|NA|12
TGTGCCAGCAGCTCGGTTGGGACTTACCCCACCTTC
CASSSVGTYPTF
>TRBJ2-7|TRBV28|NA|TRBD1|14
TGTGCCAGCAGTTCCGCGGGACAGGGCTACGAGCAGTACTTC
CASSSAGQGYEQYF
>TRBJ1-1|TRBV30|NA|TRBD1|13
TGTGCCTGGAGGATCACAGGGGACACTGAAGCTTTCTTT
CAWRITGDTEAFF
>TRBJ1-2|TRBV27|NA|NA|14
TGTGCCAGCAGTTTAACTCAGGGAGGGTATGGCTACACCTTC
CASSLTQGGYGYTF
>TRBJ2-5|TRBV5-1|NA|TRBD2|16
TGCGCCAGCAGCTTGTCGCCTAGCGGGGGGCAAGAGACCCAGTACTTC
CASSLSPSGGQETQYF
>TRBJ1-2|TRBV7-4|NA|NA|15
TGTGCCAGCAGCCTATTATTGGAGAGAAACTATGGCTACACCTTC
CASSLLLERNYGYTF
>TRBJ2-7|TRBV6-6|once|TRBD1|14
TGTGCCAGCAGGTCGACAGGGCTCACCTACGAGCAGTACTTC
CASRSTGLTYEQYF
>TRBJ2-2|TRBV5-6|NA|TRBD2|17
TGTGCCAGCAGCAGTTTAACTAGCGGGGGGCTGGCCGGGGAGCTGTTTTTT
CASSSLTSGGLAGELFF
>TRBJ2-3|TRBV4-2|NA|NA|14
TGTGCCAGCAGCCCTCTCCTAGAGACGGATACGCAGTATTTT
CASSPLLETDTQYF
>TRBJ2-5|TRBV7-3|once|TRBD1|15
TGTGCCAGCAGCTCCGGACAGGGTGTACGGGGGACCCAGTACTTC
CASSSGQGVRGTQYF
>TRBJ1-1|TRBV7-9|NA|NA|13
TGTGCCAGCAGCTTAAAGACGAACACTGAAGCTTTCTTT
CASSLKTNTEAFF
>TRBJ1-1|TRBV7-3|NA|NA|13
TGTGCCAGCAGCTTCGCGTCTTTCACTGAAGCTTTCTTT
CASSFASFTEAFF
>TRBJ1-2|TRBV20-1|NA|NA|10
TGCAGTGCTTTTAAATATGGCTACACCTTC
CSAFKYGYTF
>TRBJ1-2|TRBV7-9|NA|NA|13
TGTGCCAGCAGCTTGAATAACCAGGGTGGCTACACCTTC
CASSLNNQGGYTF
>TRBJ2-2|TRBV27|NA|NA|17
TGTGCCAGCAGCCTTTTTGGACCCTGGGGGGACACCGGGGAGCTGTTTTTT
CASSLFGPWGDTGELFF
>TRBJ2-7|TRBV5-8|NA|TRBD2|15
TGTGCCAGCAGCTTGGTACTAGCGGGGGGGCTCGAGCAGTACTTC
CASSLVLAGGLEQYF
>TRBJ2-1|TRBV9|NA|TRBD2|16
TGTGCCAGCAGCGTCTTAACGGGAGGGCCAGGTCAAGAGCAGTTCTTC
CASSVLTGGPGQEQFF
>TRBJ2-1|TRBV10-3|NA|NA|16
TGTGCCATCAGTGAGTCCACGGCGAAGATCTACAATGAGCAGTTCTTC
CAISESTAKIYNEQFF
>TRBJ1-1|TRBV7-2|NA|NA|15
TGTGCCAGCAGCTTAGCGGCTAAACGGAACACTGAAGCTTTCTTT
CASSLAAKRNTEAFF
>TRBJ1-2|TRBV7-2|NA|TRBD1|15
TGTGCCAGCAGCCAGAGGACAGGCTCCGTTCATGGCTACACCTTC
CASSQRTGSVHGYTF
>TRBJ2-5|TRBV6-1|NA|NA|18
TGTGCCAGCAGTGGAGAAACAGGGCCGACTGTTGGTGGAGAGACCCAGTACTTC
CASSGETGPTVGGETQYF
>TRBJ2-5|TRBV5-1|NA|NA|14
TGCGCCAGCAGCTTGGGAGGGGCGGAGGAGACCCAGTACTTC
CASSLGGAEETQYF
>TRBJ2-4|TRBV7-2|NA|NA|17
TGTGCCAGCAGCTTAAATTTGGCGGGACAGAGGGCCGACATTCAGTACTTC
CASSLNLAGQRADIQYF
>TRBJ2-2|TRBV19|NA|NA|11
TGTGCCAGTCAGAACACCGGGGAGCTGTTTTTT
CASQNTGELFF
>TRBJ2-1|TRBV21-1|once|NA|16
TGTGCCAGCAGCAAAGGAAGTCGATGGGGGACCAATGAGCAGTTCTTC
CASSKGSRWGTNEQFF
>TRBJ1-6|TRBV5-6|few|TRBD1|15
TGTGCCAGCAGCTTGCTTCAGGGGGCAGGGTCACCCCTCCACTTT
CASSLLQGAGSPLHF
>TRBJ2-7|TRBV2|once|TRBD2|14
TGTGCCAGCAGTGGACTAGCGGGAGCCTACGAGCAGTACTTC
CASSGLAGAYEQYF
>TRBJ1-5|TRBV30|NA|TRBD1|15
TGTGCCTGGACTCGGAAAAAGACAGGGGATCAGCCCCAGCATTTT
CAWTRKKTGDQPQHF
>TRBJ1-1|TRBV7-2|NA|NA|13
TGTGCCAGCAGCTTAGAGATGGGGTTCGAAGCTTTCTTT
CASSLEMGFEAFF
>TRBJ2-7|TRBV28|few|NA|16
TGTGCCAGCAGTTTATCTAAGGGGGGGGCGCGGGGCGAGCAGTACTTC
CASSLSKGGARGEQYF
>TRBJ2-3|TRBV5-6|NA|NA|16
TGTGCCAGCAGCTTACCCAGTATACCCAGCACAGATACGCAGTATTTT
CASSLPSIPSTDTQYF
>TRBJ2-5|TRBV7-8|once|TRBD2|17
TGTGCCAGCAGCCCGGAAAGGACTAGCGGTGGTGGGGAGACCCAGTACTTC
CASSPERTSGGGETQYF
>TRBJ2-1|TRBV18|NA|NA|14
TGTGCCAGCTCACCCCCTTCCTCGGGGTGGGAGCAGTTCTTC
CASSPPSSGWEQFF
>TRBJ1-3|TRBV7-8|NA|NA|16
TGTGCCAGCAGCTCTCGCCGCGGCGTCTCTGGAAACACCATATATTTT
CASSSRRGVSGNTIYF
>TRBJ1-2|TRBV28|few|NA|15
TGTGCCAGCATTAAAGGGGCCGACCACCTCTATGGCTACACCTTC
CASIKGADHLYGYTF